This T cell receptor beta chain was recorded in a study of blood T cell repertoires in COVID-19. Across the study: Italy, Spain and the United States were the sources of the convalescent and acute COVID-19 samples. Sample material is recorded as cDNA or gDNA derived from T cells, B-cell-depleted T cells, or PBMCs.

This clone appeared a few times. V was clipped by 0 bases and J by 10 bases, with 10 bases between them. Germline V lookup: CDR1 MDHEN, CDR2 SYDVKM. CDR3 length: 12 amino acids. Methods used by the authors: Reference gene primer amplification yielded estimated nucleated cell counts. The table came from immunoSEQ multiplex PCR; TCRdb's copy has only in-frame clones and leaves some out. That table furnishes V, J and clone size, whereas the DNA furnished D and trimming. The table records 90,000 to 150,000 clones, 70% to 80% of them present only once. V is TRBV28 and J is TRBJ2-7; D is possibly TRBD1 (5 bases). The TCR sequence derives from a woman older than 75 with acute or convalescent COVID-19. Sequenced sample: peripheral blood. The CDR3 DNA sequence: TGTGCCAGCAGTTTATGGGACACCATACAGTACTTC. Translated: CASSLWDTIQYF.